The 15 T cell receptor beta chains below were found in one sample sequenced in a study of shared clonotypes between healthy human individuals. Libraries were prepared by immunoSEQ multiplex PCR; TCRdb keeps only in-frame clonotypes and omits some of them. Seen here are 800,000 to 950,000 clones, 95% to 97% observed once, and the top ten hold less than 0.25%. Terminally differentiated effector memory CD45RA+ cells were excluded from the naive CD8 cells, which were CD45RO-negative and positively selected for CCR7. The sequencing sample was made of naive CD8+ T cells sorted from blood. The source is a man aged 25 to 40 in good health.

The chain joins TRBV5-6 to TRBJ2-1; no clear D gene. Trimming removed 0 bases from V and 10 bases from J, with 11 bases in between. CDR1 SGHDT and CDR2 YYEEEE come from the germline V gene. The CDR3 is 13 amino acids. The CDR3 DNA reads TGTGCCAGCAGCTTGGCTCCGGTGGGGGAGCAGTTCTTC. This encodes CASSLAPVGEQFF.

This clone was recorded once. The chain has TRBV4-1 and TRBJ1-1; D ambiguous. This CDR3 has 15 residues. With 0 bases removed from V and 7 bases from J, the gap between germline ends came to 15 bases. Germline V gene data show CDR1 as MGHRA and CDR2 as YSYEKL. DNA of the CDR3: TGCGCCAGCAGCCAAGAAACGGCTTTGGGAGATGAAGCTTTCTTT. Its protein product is CASSQETALGDEAFF.

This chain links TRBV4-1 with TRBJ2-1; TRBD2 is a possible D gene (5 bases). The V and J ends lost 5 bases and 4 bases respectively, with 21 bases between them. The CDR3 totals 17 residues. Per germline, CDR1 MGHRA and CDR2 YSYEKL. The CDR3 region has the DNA TGCGCCAGCAGCTCAAGTCCCCCAGAGGGCCATTACAATGAGCAGTTCTTC. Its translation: CASSSSPPEGHYNEQFF.

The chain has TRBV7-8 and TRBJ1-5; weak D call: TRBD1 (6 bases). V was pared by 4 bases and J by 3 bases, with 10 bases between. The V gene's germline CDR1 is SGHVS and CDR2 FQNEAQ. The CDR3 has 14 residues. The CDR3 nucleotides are TGTGCCAGCAGCTCTGGACAGTACAATCAGCCCCAGCATTTT. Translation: CASSSGQYNQPQHF.

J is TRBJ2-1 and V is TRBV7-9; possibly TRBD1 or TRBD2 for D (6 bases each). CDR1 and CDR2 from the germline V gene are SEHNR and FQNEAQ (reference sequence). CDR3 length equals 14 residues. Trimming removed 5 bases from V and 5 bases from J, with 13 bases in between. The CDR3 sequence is CASSAWRGNNEQFF. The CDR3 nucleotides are TGTGCCAGCAGCGCTTGGAGGGGGAACAATGAGCAGTTCTTC.

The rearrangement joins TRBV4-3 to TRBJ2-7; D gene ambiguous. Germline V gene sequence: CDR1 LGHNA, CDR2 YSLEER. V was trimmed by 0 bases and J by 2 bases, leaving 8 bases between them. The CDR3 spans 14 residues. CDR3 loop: CASSQEAGTYEQYF. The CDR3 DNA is TGCGCCAGCAGCCAAGAAGCTGGAACCTACGAGCAGTACTTC.

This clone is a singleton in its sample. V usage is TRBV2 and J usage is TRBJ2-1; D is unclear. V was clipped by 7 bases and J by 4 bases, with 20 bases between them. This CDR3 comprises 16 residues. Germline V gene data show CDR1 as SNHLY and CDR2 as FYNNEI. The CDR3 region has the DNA TGTGCCAGCATTTTAATCGAGGAGACTCCATACAATGAGCAGTTCTTC. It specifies CASILIEETPYNEQFF.

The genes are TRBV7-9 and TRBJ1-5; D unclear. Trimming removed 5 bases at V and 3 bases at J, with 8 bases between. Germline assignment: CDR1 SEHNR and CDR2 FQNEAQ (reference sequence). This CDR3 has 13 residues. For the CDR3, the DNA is TGTGCCAGCAGCGACGGTTACAATCAGCCCCAGCATTTT. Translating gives CASSDGYNQPQHF.

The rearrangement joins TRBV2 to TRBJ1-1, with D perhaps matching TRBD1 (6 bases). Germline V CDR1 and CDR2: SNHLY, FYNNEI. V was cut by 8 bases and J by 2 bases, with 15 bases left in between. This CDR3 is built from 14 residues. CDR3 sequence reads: CASLPGAGNTEAFF. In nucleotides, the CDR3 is TGTGCCAGCCTCCCAGGGGCGGGTAACACTGAAGCTTTCTTT.

The CDR3 region is CSGGSDGYEQYF. The CDR3, as DNA: TGCAGCGGTGGGAGTGACGGGTACGAGCAGTACTTC. The rearrangement joins TRBV29-1 to TRBJ2-7, with D perhaps TRBD2 (5 bases). CDR1 SQVTM and CDR2 ANQGSEA come from the germline V gene. The CDR3 sequence is 12 residues long. Trimming left V 7 bases short and J 4 bases short, with 14 bases between.

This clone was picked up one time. Here the CDR3 DNA reads TGTGCCTCAAGGGAGGGTTTCGCTGGAAACACCATATATTTT. It specifies CASREGFAGNTIYF. The V gene is TRBV19, the J gene TRBJ1-3; D uncertain. Trimming left V 11 bases short and J 2 bases short, with 16 bases between. CDR1 is LNHDA and CDR2 is SQIVND in the germline V gene (reference sequence). This CDR3 spans 14 amino acids.

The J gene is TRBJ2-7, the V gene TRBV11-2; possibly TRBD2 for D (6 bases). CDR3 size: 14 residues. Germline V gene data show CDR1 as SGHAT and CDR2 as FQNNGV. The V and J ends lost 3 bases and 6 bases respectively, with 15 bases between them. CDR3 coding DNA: TGTGCCAGCAGCTTCGGCCGGGAGTCTCTCGAGCAGTACTTC. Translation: CASSFGRESLEQYF. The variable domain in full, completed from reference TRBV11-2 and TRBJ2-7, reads EAGVAQSPRYKIIEKRQSVAFWCNPISGHATLYWYQQILGQGPKLLIQFQNNGVVDDSQLPKDRFSAERLKGVDSTLKIQPAKLEDSAVYLCASSFGRESLEQYFGPGTRLTVT.

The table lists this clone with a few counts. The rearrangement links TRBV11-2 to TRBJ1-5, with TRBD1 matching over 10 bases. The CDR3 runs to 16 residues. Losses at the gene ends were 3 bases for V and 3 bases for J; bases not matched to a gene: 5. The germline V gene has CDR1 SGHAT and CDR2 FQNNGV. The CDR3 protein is CASSLGDRGPNQPQHF. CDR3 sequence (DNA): TGTGCCAGCAGCTTGGGAGACAGGGGGCCCAATCAGCCCCAGCATTTT.

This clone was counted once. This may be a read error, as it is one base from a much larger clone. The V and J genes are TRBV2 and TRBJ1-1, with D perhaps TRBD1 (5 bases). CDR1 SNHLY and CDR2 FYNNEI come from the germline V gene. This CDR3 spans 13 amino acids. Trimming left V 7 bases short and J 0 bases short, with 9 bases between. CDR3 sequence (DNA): TGTGCCAGCATGGGGGGGGTGAACACTGAAGCTTTCTTT. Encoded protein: CASMGGVNTEAFF.

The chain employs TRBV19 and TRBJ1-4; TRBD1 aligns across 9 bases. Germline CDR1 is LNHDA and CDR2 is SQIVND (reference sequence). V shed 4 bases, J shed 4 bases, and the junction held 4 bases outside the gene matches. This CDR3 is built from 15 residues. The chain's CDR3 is CASSRTGVVNEKLFF. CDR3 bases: TGTGCCAGTAGTAGGACAGGGGTAGTTAATGAAAAACTGTTTTTT. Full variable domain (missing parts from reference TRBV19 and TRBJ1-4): DGGITQSPKYLFRKEGQNVTLSCEQNLNHDAMYWYRQDPGQGLRLIYYSQIVNDFQKGDIAEGYSVSREKKESFPLTVTSAQKNPTAFYLCASSRTGVVNEKLFFGSGTQLSVL.